One T cell receptor beta chain is described in this entry. Generated by immunoSEQ multiplex PCR, the TCRdb table keeps only in-frame clones and is missing some. There are approximately 130,000 clones in the sample; roughly four fifths occur only once, and about 10% lies in the top ten. This specimen comes from a study of blood T cell repertoires in COVID-19. The CDR3 length is 17 residues. The V and J ends lost 2 bases and 2 bases, in that order; junction bases with no gene match: 10. CDR1 SGHKS and CDR2 YYEKEE come from the germline V gene (reference sequence). The rearrangement joins TRBV5-5 to TRBJ1-3, with TRBD1 matching 7 bases. This TCR was recovered from a human donor in a cohort sampled during active COVID-19. Source material: peripheral blood. The CDR3 loop reads CASSFRQGSVAGNTIYF. DNA for the CDR3: TGTGCCAGCAGCTTTAGACAGGGTTCGGTAGCTGGAAACACCATATATTTT.